The sequence of this TCR beta chain was determined in a study of shared clonotypes between healthy human individuals. The table came from immunoSEQ multiplex PCR; TCRdb's copy has only in-frame clones and leaves some out. The data show 2 million to 3 million clones, roughly 93% seen once. The CDR3 covers 14 residues. CDR1 GTSNPN and CDR2 SVGIG come from the germline V gene (reference sequence). J gave up 7 bases and V 2 bases, and 7 bases lay outside the gene matches. Sequencing used naive CD4+ T cells from PBMCs. Subset meaning: CD45RA+ positively selected. V gene TRBV30 combines with J gene TRBJ2-3; 9 bases agree with TRBD2. The receptor's source is a man aged 18 to 30 in good health. Some clones in this sample may be carry-over from other donors' samples. The CDR3 DNA reads as TGTGCCTGGAGTTTTAGCGGGAGATCCCATACGCAGTATTTT. Its protein is CAWSFSGRSHTQYF. The whole variable domain, filled in from reference TRBV30 and TRBJ2-3, reads SQTIHQWPATLVQPVGSPLSLECTVEGTSNPNLYWYRQAAGRGLQLLFYSVGIGQISSEVPQNLSASRPQDRQFILSSKKLLLSDSGFYLCAWSFSGRSHTQYFGPGTRLTVL.